Below are 30 T cell receptor beta chains sequenced from a single sample in a study of CD8 T cells in Susac syndrome (dated by TCRdb to 2018 to 2020). The library was built by means of the immunoSEQ multiplex PCR assay. RNA was extracted using the RNeasy kit, and about 0.5 to 1 microgram was reverse transcribed with random hexamers. TCRdb itself trimmed the public reads at Q25 with fastp, ran MiXCR and retained productive beta chains. Entries that share a CDR3 protein sequence are merged under the most common genes and DNA. The sample profile shows 150,000 to 200,000 distinct CDR3 sequences; about 91% of them were found once. The ten top clones hold 0.075% to 0.095% of the sample. The sequencing sample was made of CD4+ T cells from PBMCs. Source of these receptors: a human donor with Susac syndrome.

The rearrangement uses TRBV6-5 and TRBJ2-1, with D unresolved. The CDR3 has 18 residues. From germline, CDR1 is MNHEY and CDR2 SVGAGI. The V end was cut by 2 bases, the J end by 0 bases, with 17 bases between. In DNA form, the CDR3 reads TGTGCCAGCAGTTACAGGAAGGTCCCAACCGTCTCCTACAATGAGCAGTTCTTC. Encoded protein: CASSYRKVPTVSYNEQFF.

This chain joins TRBV3-1 and TRBJ1-2, with TRBD1 matching 7 bases. This CDR3 contains 14 residues. The germline gives CDR1 LGHDT, CDR2 YNNKEL (reference sequence). V was clipped by 1 base and J by 3 bases; unmatched bases: 2. The CDR3 region has the DNA TGTGCCAGCAGCCAAGGACAGGGTCACTATGGCTACACCTTC. This encodes CASSQGQGHYGYTF.

This clonotype was picked up one time. This chain joins TRBV5-1 and TRBJ2-7; D is uncertain. Per germline, CDR1 SGHRS and CDR2 YFSETQ. The germline V and J ends were trimmed by 0 bases and 1 base, with 5 bases remaining between them. This CDR3 has 13 amino acids. CDR3 coding DNA: TGCGCCAGCAGCTTGGAAAATTCCTACGAGCAGTACTTC. Its translation is CASSLENSYEQYF.

The CDR3 DNA is TGTGCCAGCAGTTACACCGGGCTACCCAAAGCTTTCTTT. Residues: CASSYTGLPKAFF. V is TRBV6-6 and J is TRBJ1-1; no clear D. Germline assignment: CDR1 MNHNY and CDR2 SVGAGI (reference sequence). This CDR3 has 13 amino acids. The ends were cut back, 2 bases at V and 9 bases at J, with 13 bases in the middle.

The chain carries TRBV6-5 and TRBJ2-2, with TRBD2 matching over 11 bases. The CDR3 is made up of 17 amino acids. CDR1 and CDR2 (germline): MNHEY, SVGAGI. J lost 4 bases, V lost 4 bases, and 8 bases had no gene match. Here the CDR3 DNA reads TGTGCCAGCAGTTTTCGTAGCGGGAGGGTCGGCACCGGGGAGCTGTTTTTT. This encodes CASSFRSGRVGTGELFF.

The chain carries TRBV29-1 and TRBJ2-5, with TRBD1 identical over 8 bases. The germline V gene has CDR1 SQVTM and CDR2 ANQGSEA. After removal of 4 bases from V and 3 bases from J, the junction contained 7 bases not matched to a gene. CDR3 size: 14 residues. The DNA for the CDR3 is TGCAGCGTTGTACCGGGACAGGAGGAAGAGACCCAGTACTTC. It is translated as CSVVPGQEEETQYF.

This chain connects TRBV7-2 to TRBJ1-4, with 9 nucleotides matching TRBD1. The CDR3 is 15 residues long. With 5 bases clipped from V and 8 bases from J, the junction kept 9 bases outside the gene matches. Looked up from germline, CDR1 is SGHTA and CDR2 is FQGNSA. CDR3 amino acids: CASSLNRGLSEKLFF. CDR3 DNA: TGTGCCAGCAGCCTCAACAGGGGGCTTAGCGAAAAACTGTTTTTT.

This clonotype showed up just once. The chain couples TRBV11-2 to TRBJ2-7; 8 nucleotides line up with TRBD1. V trimming: 5 bases; J trimming: 7 bases; junction bases outside the gene matches: 4. The CDR3 totals 12 residues. Germline-derived CDR1 and CDR2 are SGHAT and FQNNGV. Written as DNA, the CDR3 is TGTGCCAGCAGCCGACAGGGGTTAGAGCAGTACTTC. It is translated as CASSRQGLEQYF.

The rearrangement joins TRBV7-9 to TRBJ1-1; 8 bases agree with TRBD1. The CDR3 loop spans 14 amino acids. Unmatched junction bases numbered 11, after V lost 4 bases and J lost 10 bases. CDR1 and CDR2 (germline): SEHNR, FQNEAQ (reference sequence). CDR3 sequence (DNA): TGTGCCAGCAGCTCTTCCGGGACAGGTATAGGAGCTTTCTTT. It yields the protein CASSSSGTGIGAFF.

CDR3 loop: CASSHGEGYEQYF. As DNA, the CDR3 is TGCGCCAGCAGTCATGGAGAAGGCTACGAGCAGTACTTC. The rearrangement joins TRBV10-1 to TRBJ2-7; no reliable D call. The germline V gene has CDR1 WNHNN and CDR2 SYGVQD (reference sequence). With 5 bases removed from V and 3 bases from J, the gap between germline ends came to 11 bases. This CDR3 has 13 residues.

The gene calls are TRBV7-9 and TRBJ2-3, with 7 bases matching TRBD1. The CDR3 is 14 amino acids. V shed 3 bases, J shed 4 bases, and the junction held 4 bases outside the gene matches. Germline V CDR1 and CDR2: SEHNR, FQNEAQ (reference sequence). The DNA for the CDR3 is TGTGCCAGCAGCTTTACAGGGGATGCAGATACGCAGTATTTT. Its protein is CASSFTGDADTQYF.

The chain joins TRBV7-2 to TRBJ2-1, with 11 bases matching TRBD2. V lost 4 bases to trimming and J lost 7 bases; unmatched junction nucleotides: 9. Per the germline V gene, CDR1 is SGHTA and CDR2 is FQGNSA. The CDR3 has 16 residues. The CDR3 coding sequence is TGTGCCAGCAGCTGGGATAGCGGGGGGGGAAGAAATGAGCAGTTCTTC. It specifies CASSWDSGGGRNEQFF. Supplemented by reference TRBV7-2 and TRBJ2-1, the full variable domain reads GAGVSQSPSNKVTEKGKDVELRCDPISGHTALYWYRQSLGQGLEFLIYFQGNSAPDKSGLPSDRFSAERTGGSVSTLTIQRTQQEDSAVYLCASSWDSGGGRNEQFFGPGTRLTVL.

This chain uses TRBV19 with TRBJ1-5; TRBD1 aligns across 9 bases. V lost 0 bases, J lost 2 bases, and 8 bases stayed unmatched. CDR3 length equals 18 residues. Germline V gene data show CDR1 as LNHDA and CDR2 as SQIVND (reference sequence). CDR3 DNA sequence: TGTGCCAGTAGTATAGATCCGAGGACAGGGGTTCGCAATCAGCCCCAGCATTTT. Protein product: CASSIDPRTGVRNQPQHF. Based on the CDR3 plus reference TRBV19 and TRBJ1-5, the full variable domain is DGGITQSPKYLFRKEGQNVTLSCEQNLNHDAMYWYRQDPGQGLRLIYYSQIVNDFQKGDIAEGYSVSREKKESFPLTVTSAQKNPTAFYLCASSIDPRTGVRNQPQHFGDGTRLSIL.

The rearrangement uses TRBV6-5 and TRBJ2-7; D is undetermined. CDR3 size: 16 residues. V was pared by 4 bases and J by 0 bases, with 16 bases between. Germline values: CDR1 MNHEY, CDR2 SVGAGI. This CDR3 reads CASSSSRNYPSYEQYF. CDR3 sequence (DNA): TGTGCCAGCAGTTCCTCACGCAATTACCCCTCCTACGAGCAGTACTTC.

The rearrangement uses TRBV7-3 and TRBJ2-2, with D perhaps matching TRBD1 (5 bases). The germline V gene has CDR1 SGHTA and CDR2 FQGTGA. Between the trimmed V and J ends, which lost 5 bases and 6 bases, there was a span of 10 bases. This CDR3 region has 13 residues. CDR3 region: CASSHQGAGELFF. Written as DNA, the CDR3 is TGTGCCAGCAGCCACCAGGGTGCCGGGGAGCTGTTTTTT.

The CDR3 coding sequence is TGTGCCAGCAACCTGTACCAAGAGACCCAGTACTTC. Translation gives CASNLYQETQYF. This chain uses TRBV7-8 with TRBJ2-5; no clear D gene. Germline V CDR1 and CDR2: SGHVS, FQNEAQ. There are 12 residues in the CDR3. Trimming took 7 bases from V and 0 from J, leaving 6 bases between them.

This chain links TRBV27 with TRBJ2-4, with D hard to call. Germline V gives CDR1 MNHEY, CDR2 SMNVEV (reference sequence). Trimming left V 0 bases short and J 0 bases short, with 6 bases between. The CDR3 is 15 amino acids. The CDR3 loop is CASSLSMTAKNIQYF. The DNA of the CDR3 is TGTGCCAGCAGTTTATCGATGACAGCCAAAAACATTCAGTACTTC.

This chain uses TRBV20-1 with TRBJ2-2; possible D gene TRBD1, 6 bases. CDR1 and CDR2 (germline): DFQATT, SNEGSKA (reference sequence). V was shortened by 2 bases and J by 5 bases, with 21 bases between the two germline ends. The CDR3 covers 17 residues. The CDR3 coding sequence is TGCAGTGCTAGAAAATCCCCAGGGGTGGTTCGGACCGGGGAGCTGTTTTTT. Its translation: CSARKSPGVVRTGELFF.

V gene TRBV5-1 combines with J gene TRBJ2-3; 11 positions match TRBD2. Germline CDR1 reads SGHRS; CDR2 reads YFSETQ. With 1 base clipped from V and 5 bases from J, the junction kept 3 bases outside the gene matches. The CDR3 has 15 amino acids. The CDR3 sequence is CASSLRLAGLDTQYF. The CDR3, as DNA: TGCGCCAGCAGCTTGCGACTAGCGGGACTAGATACGCAGTATTTT.

J is TRBJ2-3 and V is TRBV7-3; 13 bases line up with TRBD2. This CDR3 spans 19 amino acids. With V trimmed by 4 bases and J by 6 bases, 16 bases remained unmatched. Germline V gene lookup returns CDR1 SGHTA and CDR2 FQGTGA. The CDR3 DNA follows: TGTGCCAGCAGCTCGACTGGACTAGCGGGAGAGTACTACCGTGATACGCAGTATTTT. Translation: CASSSTGLAGEYYRDTQYF.

The gene calls are TRBV25-1 and TRBJ2-7; TRBD2 agrees at 8 bases. This CDR3 spans 15 amino acids. V gave up 2 bases and J gave up 1 base; unmatched junction bases: 4. Germline V gene sequence: CDR1 MGHDK, CDR2 SYGVNS. CDR3 nucleotides: TGTGCCAGCAGTGAACCTGGGACTAGATCCTACGAGCAGTACTTC. Amino acids: CASSEPGTRSYEQYF.

The chain couples TRBV12-3 or TRBV12-4 to TRBJ2-1; 10 bases fit TRBD2. J lost 12 bases, V lost 8 bases, and 10 bases had no gene match. The CDR3 totals 13 residues. CDR3 sequence: CASGGLAGARQFF. Written as DNA, the CDR3 is TGTGCCAGCGGAGGGCTAGCGGGGGCGAGGCAGTTCTTC.

The V and J genes are TRBV5-1 and TRBJ1-4; no clear D gene. Trimming took off 7 bases at V and 0 bases at J, with 10 bases between the two ends. The CDR3 covers 14 residues. Germline V gene lookup returns CDR1 SGHRS and CDR2 YFSETQ. CDR3 nucleotides: TGCGCCAGCCGATCGACTGCAACTAATGAAAAACTGTTTTTT. Translated, it gives CASRSTATNEKLFF.

The V gene is TRBV9, the J gene TRBJ2-7; D is undetermined. The CDR3 loop spans 15 amino acids. The V end was cut by 0 bases, the J end by 2 bases, with 12 bases between. Germline loops: CDR1 SGDLS, CDR2 YYNGEE. CDR3 in amino acids: CASSVDSTLTYEQYF. Here the CDR3 DNA reads TGTGCCAGCAGCGTAGATTCTACACTTACCTACGAGCAGTACTTC.

This sequence joins TRBV3-1 and TRBJ2-2; 8 bases agree with TRBD1. The V segment lost 1 base and the J segment 6 bases; nucleotides outside the gene matches: 4. Germline CDR1 and CDR2: LGHDT and YNNKEL (reference sequence). The CDR3 consists of 15 residues. CDR3 sequence (DNA): TGTGCCAGCAGCCAAGCTCCAGGGGGCTCCGGGGAGCTGTTTTTT. Protein sequence: CASSQAPGGSGELFF.

CDR3 sequence reads: CASSLWGGNNEQFF. CDR3 in DNA: TGTGCCAGCAGCTTATGGGGGGGGAACAATGAGCAGTTCTTC. The chain couples TRBV7-2 to TRBJ2-1; 7 bases map to TRBD2. Trimming took 2 bases from V and 5 from J; bases not matched to a gene: 3. The CDR3 totals 14 residues. The germline gives CDR1 SGHTA, CDR2 FQGNSA.

The rearrangement links TRBV7-9 to TRBJ2-5; no firm D call. V was cut by 3 bases and J by 2 bases, with 10 bases left in between. CDR3 length equals 14 residues. Per the germline V gene, CDR1 is SEHNR and CDR2 is FQNEAQ (reference sequence). For the CDR3, the DNA is TGTGCCAGCAGCTTGTCGGCAGCACAAGAGACCCAGTACTTC. Its translation is CASSLSAAQETQYF.

This chain connects TRBV27 to TRBJ1-6; unclear D gene. The CDR3 covers 14 residues. Germline CDR1 reads MNHEY; CDR2 reads SMNVEV (reference sequence). The V end was cut by 7 bases, the J end by 7 bases, with 14 bases between. The CDR3 sequence: CASTSFQVNSPLHF. The DNA of the CDR3 is TGTGCCAGCACCAGTTTCCAAGTGAATTCACCCCTCCACTTT.

The chain couples TRBV28 to TRBJ2-3; D is perhaps TRBD1 (5 bases). V lost 5 bases to trimming and J lost 3 bases, with 12 bases between them. The germline CDR1 and CDR2 sequences are MDHEN and SYDVKM. The CDR3 is made up of 14 amino acids. CDR3 nucleotide sequence: TGTGCCAGCAGTCCACCCGACAGAACAGATACGCAGTATTTT. Encoded protein: CASSPPDRTDTQYF.

The CDR3 DNA sequence: TGTGCCAGCAGCCACACAGGGGATTATGGCTACACCTTC. It encodes CASSHTGDYGYTF. The J gene is TRBJ1-2, the V gene TRBV16; 7 bases are a match to TRBD1. J was trimmed by 5 bases and V by 3 bases; bases with no gene match: 3. Looked up from germline, CDR1 is KGHSY and CDR2 is FQNENV. This CDR3 contains 13 residues. Full variable domain (rest looked up from reference TRBV16 and TRBJ1-2): GEEVAQTPKHLVRGEGQKAKLYCAPIKGHSYVFWYQQVLKNEFKFLISFQNENVFDETGMPKERFSAKCLPNSPCSLEIQATKLEDSAVYFCASSHTGDYGYTFGSGTRLTVV.